This record looks at one T cell receptor beta chain sequence and its context. This clone was counted once. It has no known antigen specificity. No base quality values were provided; no much bigger clone lies one nucleotide off. The library relied on the immunoSEQ multiplex PCR assay. For the multiplex PCR, a mixture combining 60 forward primers for TCR Vbeta segments and 13 reverse primers for TCR Jbeta segments was used. The CDR3 region of rearranged TCR beta genes was amplified from genomic DNA with a multiplex PCR assay. The amplified TCR beta libraries were sequenced on the Illumina HiSeq System as 87-base-pair reads. Per the authors' processing: In a later analysis, some 80 million unique TCR beta chains were counted across the 500 to 850 repertoires, and roughly 11 million of these chains were shared by at least two donors. Raw reads were error-corrected and collapsed into unique sequences with a nearest-neighbor algorithm that merged closely related sequences to remove PCR and sequencing errors. CDR3 sequences were aligned to IMGT reference sequences to assign V, D and J gene segments. Each retained sequence needed at least a six-nucleotide match to both a V gene segment and a J gene segment. Rearrangements were classified as productive when the CDR3 lacked stop codons and remained in frame with V and J, and all other rearrangements were classified as non-productive. Following IMGT convention, CDR3 was defined as the stretch from the second conserved V-encoded cysteine up to the conserved J-encoded phenylalanine. The earlier analysis of about 530 of the donors excluded any sequence lacking an unambiguous match to a single V gene segment. An earlier analysis of some 500 of the donors classified V segments as functional when productive rearrangements were above 56.7% and as segregating when the standard deviation between donors was above 5%. A statistical classification framework was built to diagnose cytomegalovirus status from the catalog of TCR beta chain sequences. A later analysis assigned V and J genes by comparing TCR nucleotide sequences with IMGT/GENE-DB human TR gene sequences. Using the TCRdist pipeline, a later analysis assigned CDR3 sequences along with most-parsimonious VDJ recombination scenarios. In a later analysis, every TCR beta chain was defined by the combination of its CDR3 amino acid sequence and its V-gene family, and reads without a unique V-gene family were dropped. To address suspected cross-contamination and a sequencing artifact, a later analysis removed a few hundred highly shared, low-generation-probability nucleotide sequences. In a later analysis, a clonal expansion index was calculated for each public chain from normalized within-repertoire ranks of inferred template counts. In a later analysis, generation probabilities were computed with a VDJ recombination model fitted to out-of-frame rearrangements, and the resulting probabilities were checked against IGoR. In a later analysis, TCR-TCR, TCR-HLA and TCR-CMV co-occurrence was scored with hypergeometric tests, and a repertoire-size bias correction was applied to TCR pairs. To estimate false discovery rates, a later analysis permuted the HLA or CMV assignments 20 times. In a later analysis, co-occurring TCRs were grouped using DBSCAN, and TCRdist sequence similarity was added for clustering within HLA-allele-positive subsets. Repertoires with fewer than 30,000 or more than 120,000 public chains, plus five repertoires with anomalous nucleotide sharing, were excluded from co-occurrence clustering. TCRdb took over this immuneACCESS table, retaining in-frame rearrangements with V and J assigned. Such tables are incomplete; in checked studies, under half of the missing clones stem from an unresolved V gene, and the remainder is unexplained. V and J calls and clone size are those listed in that table; D and trimming were worked out from the DNA. The sample yields roughly 190,000 clones; approximately 81% were counted once. Clones ranked in the top ten supply about 2.5% of the sample.

The record originates from a study of cytomegalovirus exposure and HLA in healthy donors (dated by TCRdb to 2017 to 2019). About the full investigation: In an earlier analysis of approximately 500 of the donors, about 270 Gb of sequence data and 120 million or so unique TCR beta sequences from 150 million to 200 million T cells were reported. Roughly 310 gigabases of sequencing data and approximately 85 million unique TCR sequences were included in an early release covering about 700 HLA-typed donors. Of the roughly 390 genotyped donors, 65% to 90% were placed in the genetic ancestry cluster associated with self-reported Caucasian donors. The aim of the study was to test whether cataloging public T cell receptors could identify signatures of past pathogen exposure. The study used immunosequencing to profile the T cell repertoires of 666 subjects and linked those repertoires to cytomegalovirus serostatus. Along with the approximately 650-subject first cohort, a separate validation cohort of over 90 different subjects was used. To predict cytomegalovirus infection status, the study brought together high-throughput TCR immunosequencing, statistical association of individual TCRs with disease status, and machine learning. In a later analysis, previously published TCR beta repertoires from 550 to 700 donors were re-analyzed and high-resolution HLA genotyping was added so that TCR occurrence patterns could be studied. Rather than drawing on any new phenotypic data, the later analysis identified candidate immune exposures from TCR beta sequences and the way those sequences occurred across donors. In an earlier analysis of 587 of the donors, high-throughput TCR beta sequencing was used to judge whether each TCR beta V gene segment behaved as functional or pseudogenic. Alongside the repertoire data, information on donor age, sex, ethnicity and CMV serostatus was compiled. In a later genetic analysis, genome-wide SNP genotypes for about three fifths of the roughly 670 donors were used, and that subset was treated as a discovery cohort. Every discovery cohort repertoire had been produced on one sequencing platform. Class I and class II HLA loci were covered by the typing at four-digit resolution. Typing coverage varied by locus: roughly 629-640 donors for A, B, C, DRB1 and DQB1; approximately 500 for DQA1; around 570 for DPA1; 450 to 480 for DPB1. Four to six DR-DQ haplotypes were handled as single units for association and clustering, since linkage in the cohort was strong. Among some 400 genotyped donors of the cohort, an average of approximately 240,000 unique TCR beta nucleotide sequences was sequenced per donor, of which about 18% were non-productive.

The V and J ends are trimmed by 1 base and 2 bases, leaving 10 bases between them. Reading the germline V gene gives CDR1 SGHRS and CDR2 YFSETQ. The CDR3 contains 15 residues, cysteine and phenylalanine counted. The kept DNA is CDR3 alone, 45 bases in frame from the first base. The study at large found these results: Several of the top co-occurrence clusters appeared to be linked to parvovirus B19, influenza, CMV and Epstein-Barr virus, according to a later analysis. The cohort was sequenced for TCR beta chains only, and without alpha or paired-chain data the features that could be detected were limited. A later analysis found that HLA-associated TCR beta chains were more clonally expanded and had lower generation probabilities than equally common non-associated chains. Most TCR sequences were observed very rarely across donors, whereas some public TCRs were present in many individuals. A later genetic analysis associated a missense DCLRE1C variant with V-gene and J-gene trimming of TCR beta chains, and an independent cohort replicated the association. CMV serostatus was the only immune exposure information available for the cohort. Most CMV-associated TCR beta chains appeared to be HLA-restricted in a later analysis, and the HLA associations seemed to be driven largely by CMV exposure. A further reported finding was that TCR beta sequences accurately predicted the HLA-A and HLA-B alleles for most subjects in the first cohort. Three of the identified cytomegalovirus-associated TCR beta chains were confirmed in vitro to be specific for cytomegalovirus antigens. Because HLA typing was unavailable for some donors at each locus, only the typed subset was used in association tests. The presence/absence analyses assumed that sequencing depth was roughly uniform across donors, and that assumption may not be true. Because the 87-base-pair reads could not distinguish some IMGT-functional V segments, including TRBV6-2 and TRBV6-3, those segments were excluded. The classifier was reported to diagnose cytomegalovirus status with high specificity and sensitivity in both the original cohort and the validation cohort. A later genetic analysis reported fewer N-insertions in productive TCRs among donors in an Asian-associated ancestry cluster than the roughly 700-donor mean. The authors suggested that the approach could potentially be generalized to other disease states and immunological phenotypes. In a later analysis, TCR association rates were found to vary across HLA loci, with the most associated TCRs seen for DRB1 alleles and the fewest for HLA-C alleles. A later analysis associated 15,000 to 20,000 TCR beta sequences with specific HLA alleles at a false discovery rate of 0.05. The sequencing pipeline was judged likely to have produced a cluster of highly shared sequence variants as a technical artifact. Linkage disequilibrium might explain the correlated functional status among segregating V segments, but an unknown experimental factor could not be ruled out. Because counts were too low, some 17 rarely observed V segments, including chromosome 9 orphons, were excluded from the earlier analysis of 587 of the donors. An earlier analysis of approximately 500 of the donors showed that most TCR beta V segments appeared in productive rearrangements either about 90% or about 30% of the time, which broadly matched IMGT annotations. Strong co-occurrence of HLA alleles, especially DR and DQ, made assigning TCR associations to individual alleles difficult. The study listed 170 or so TCR beta chains as associated with cytomegalovirus.

In total, roughly 670 healthy bone marrow donors made up the cohort. Cohort members were all nominally healthy when sampled, although unrecorded immune exposures were likely present. The donor tested CMV seronegative, placing the donor among the approximately 400 seronegative members of the cohort. A peripheral blood sample was collected from each donor, and TCR beta sequencing was performed on peripheral blood mononuclear cells. Genomic DNA was extracted from the blood cell samples with the Qiagen DNeasy Blood Extraction Kit. The chain joins TRBV5-1 to TRBJ2-1, and TRBD2 may be the D gene, going by 6 matching bases. This clonotype originated in a woman in her forties or fifties in good health and CMV-seronegative. Sequencing was carried out using PBMCs. In nucleotides, the sequence is TGCGCCAGCAGCTTGAACGGGAGCCCCTACAATGAGCAGTTCTTC. This is translated as CASSLNGSPYNEQFF.